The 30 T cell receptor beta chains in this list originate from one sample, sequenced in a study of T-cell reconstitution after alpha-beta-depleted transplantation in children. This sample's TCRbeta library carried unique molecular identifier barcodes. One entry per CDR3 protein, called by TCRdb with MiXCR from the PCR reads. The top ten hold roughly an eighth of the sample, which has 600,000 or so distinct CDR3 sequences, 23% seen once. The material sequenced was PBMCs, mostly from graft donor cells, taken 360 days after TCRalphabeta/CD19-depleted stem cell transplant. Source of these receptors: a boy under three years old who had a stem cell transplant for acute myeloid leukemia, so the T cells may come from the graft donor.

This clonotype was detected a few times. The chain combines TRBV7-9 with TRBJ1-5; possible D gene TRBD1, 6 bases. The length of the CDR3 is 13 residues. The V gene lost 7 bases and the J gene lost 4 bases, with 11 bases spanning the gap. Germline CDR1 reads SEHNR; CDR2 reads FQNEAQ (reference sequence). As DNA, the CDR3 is TGTGCCAGCACTATGGACAGAAATCAGCCCCAGCATTTT. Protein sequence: CASTMDRNQPQHF.

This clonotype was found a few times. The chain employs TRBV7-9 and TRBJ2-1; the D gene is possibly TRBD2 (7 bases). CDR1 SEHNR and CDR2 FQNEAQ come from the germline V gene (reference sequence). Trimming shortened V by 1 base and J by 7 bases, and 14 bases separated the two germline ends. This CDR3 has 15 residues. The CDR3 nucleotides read TGTGCCAGCAGCTTAGAGGGGGGGGCCTGGAATGAGCAGTTCTTC. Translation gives CASSLEGGAWNEQFF.

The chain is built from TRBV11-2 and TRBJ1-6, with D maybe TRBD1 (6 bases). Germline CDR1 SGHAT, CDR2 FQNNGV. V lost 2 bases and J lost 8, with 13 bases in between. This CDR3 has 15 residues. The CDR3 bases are TGTGCCAGCAGCTTAAGGGGGGCGAGGGATTCACCCCTCCACTTT. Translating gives CASSLRGARDSPLHF.

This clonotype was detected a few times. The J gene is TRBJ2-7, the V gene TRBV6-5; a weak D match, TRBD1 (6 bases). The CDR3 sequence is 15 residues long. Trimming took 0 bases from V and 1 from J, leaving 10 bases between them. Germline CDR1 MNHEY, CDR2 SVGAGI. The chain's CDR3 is CASSYSDSFSYEQYF. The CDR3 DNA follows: TGTGCCAGCAGTTACTCGGACAGTTTTTCCTACGAGCAGTACTTC.

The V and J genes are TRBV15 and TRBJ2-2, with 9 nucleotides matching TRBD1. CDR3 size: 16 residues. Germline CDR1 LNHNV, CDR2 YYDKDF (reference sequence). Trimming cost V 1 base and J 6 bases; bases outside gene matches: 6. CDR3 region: CATSRAGTGRAGELFF. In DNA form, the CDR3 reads TGTGCCACCAGCAGAGCGGGGACAGGGAGGGCCGGGGAGCTGTTTTTT. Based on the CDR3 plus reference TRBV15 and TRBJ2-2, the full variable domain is DAMVIQNPRYQVTQFGKPVTLSCSQTLNHNVMYWYQQKSSQAPKLLFHYYDKDFNNEADTPDNFQSRRPNTSFCFLDIRSPGLGDTAMYLCATSRAGTGRAGELFFGEGSRLTVL.

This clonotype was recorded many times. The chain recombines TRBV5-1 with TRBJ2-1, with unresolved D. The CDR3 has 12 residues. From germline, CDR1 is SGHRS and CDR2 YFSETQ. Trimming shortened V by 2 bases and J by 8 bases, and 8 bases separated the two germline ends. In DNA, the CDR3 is TGCGCCAGCAGCTTTCAGGCGGATGAGCAGTTCTTC. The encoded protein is CASSFQADEQFF.

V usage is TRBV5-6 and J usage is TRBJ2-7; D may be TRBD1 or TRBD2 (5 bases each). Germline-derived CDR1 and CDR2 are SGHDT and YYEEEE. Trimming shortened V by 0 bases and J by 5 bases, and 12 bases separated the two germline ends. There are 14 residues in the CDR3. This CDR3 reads CASSLAGTLHEQYF. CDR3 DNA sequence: TGTGCCAGCAGCTTGGCTGGGACCCTCCACGAGCAGTACTTC.

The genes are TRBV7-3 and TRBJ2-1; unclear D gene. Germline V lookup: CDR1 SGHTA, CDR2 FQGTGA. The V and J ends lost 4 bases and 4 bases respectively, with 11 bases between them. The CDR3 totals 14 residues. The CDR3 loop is CASSSLSGYNEQFF. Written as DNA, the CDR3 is TGTGCCAGCAGCTCCTTAAGTGGGTACAATGAGCAGTTCTTC.

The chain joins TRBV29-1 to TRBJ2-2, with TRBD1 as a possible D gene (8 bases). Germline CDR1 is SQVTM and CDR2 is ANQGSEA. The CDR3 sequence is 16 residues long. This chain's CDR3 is CSARTGGVTYTGELFF. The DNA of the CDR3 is TGCAGTGCTCGAACAGGGGGGGTAACTTACACCGGGGAGCTGTTTTTT.

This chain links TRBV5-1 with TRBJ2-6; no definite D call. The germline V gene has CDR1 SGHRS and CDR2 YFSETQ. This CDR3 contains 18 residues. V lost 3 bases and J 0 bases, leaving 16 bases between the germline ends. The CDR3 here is CASSSDRVLSSGANVLTF. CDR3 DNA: TGCGCCAGCAGCTCGGACCGTGTGTTGTCCTCTGGGGCCAACGTCCTGACTTTC.

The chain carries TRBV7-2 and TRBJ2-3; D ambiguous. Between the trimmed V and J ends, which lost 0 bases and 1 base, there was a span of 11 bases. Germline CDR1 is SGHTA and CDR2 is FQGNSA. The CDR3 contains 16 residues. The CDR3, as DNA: TGTGCCAGCAGCTTAGCTGACGGCGCCGGCACAGATACGCAGTATTTT. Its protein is CASSLADGAGTDTQYF. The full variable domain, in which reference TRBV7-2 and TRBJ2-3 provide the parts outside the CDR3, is GAGVSQSPSNKVTEKGKDVELRCDPISGHTALYWYRQSLGQGLEFLIYFQGNSAPDKSGLPSDRFSAERTGGSVSTLTIQRTQQEDSAVYLCASSLADGAGTDTQYFGPGTRLTVL.

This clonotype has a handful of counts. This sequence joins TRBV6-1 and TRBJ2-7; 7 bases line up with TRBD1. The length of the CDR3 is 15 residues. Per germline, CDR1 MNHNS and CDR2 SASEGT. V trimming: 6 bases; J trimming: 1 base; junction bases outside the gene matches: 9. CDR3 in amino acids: CASSRQGLGSYEQYF. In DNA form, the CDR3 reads TGTGCCAGCAGCCGACAGGGTTTGGGGTCCTACGAGCAGTACTTC.

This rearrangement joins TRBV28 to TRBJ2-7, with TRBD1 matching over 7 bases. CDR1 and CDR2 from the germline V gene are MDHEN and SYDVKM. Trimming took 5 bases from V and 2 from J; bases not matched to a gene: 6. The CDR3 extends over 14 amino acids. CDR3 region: CASSLDRDPYEQYV. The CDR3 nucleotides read TGTGCCAGCAGTCTCGACAGGGACCCCTACGAGCAGTACGTC.

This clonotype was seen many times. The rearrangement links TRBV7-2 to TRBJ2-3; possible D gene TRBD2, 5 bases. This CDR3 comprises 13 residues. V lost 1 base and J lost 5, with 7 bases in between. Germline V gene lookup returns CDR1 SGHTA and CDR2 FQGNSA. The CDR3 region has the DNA TGTGCCAGCAGCTTAGAACGGGGAGATACGCAGTATTTT. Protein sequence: CASSLERGDTQYF.

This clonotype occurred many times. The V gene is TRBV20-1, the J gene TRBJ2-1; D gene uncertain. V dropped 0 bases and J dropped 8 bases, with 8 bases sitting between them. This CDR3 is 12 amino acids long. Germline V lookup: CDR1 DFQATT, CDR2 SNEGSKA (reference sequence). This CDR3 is CSAREVAYEQFF. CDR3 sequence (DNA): TGCAGTGCTAGAGAGGTGGCATATGAGCAGTTCTTC.

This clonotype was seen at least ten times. CDR3 coding DNA: TGTGCCATCAGTGAAGGGGGACGGCAAGAGACCCAGTACTTC. Its translation is CAISEGGRQETQYF. The rearrangement links TRBV10-3 to TRBJ2-5; D might be TRBD1 (6 bases). Looked up from germline, CDR1 is ENHRY and CDR2 is SYGVKD. V lost 3 bases and J 2 bases, leaving 10 bases between the germline ends. The CDR3 loop spans 14 amino acids.

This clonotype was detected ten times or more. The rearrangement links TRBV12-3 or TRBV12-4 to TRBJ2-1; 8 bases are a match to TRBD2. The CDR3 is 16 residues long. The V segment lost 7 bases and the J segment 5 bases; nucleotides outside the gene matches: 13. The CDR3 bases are TGTGCCAGCATTCACCTTACGGGACTAGGGGACAATGAGCAGTTCTTC. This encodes CASIHLTGLGDNEQFF.

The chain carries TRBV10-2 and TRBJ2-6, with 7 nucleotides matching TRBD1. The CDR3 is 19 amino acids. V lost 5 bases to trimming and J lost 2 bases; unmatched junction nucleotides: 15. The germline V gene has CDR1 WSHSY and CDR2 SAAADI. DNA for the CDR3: TGCGCCAGCAGTTACCCCCCAGGACAGGCGAAGACTGGGGCCAACGTCCTGACTTTC. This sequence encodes CASSYPPGQAKTGANVLTF.

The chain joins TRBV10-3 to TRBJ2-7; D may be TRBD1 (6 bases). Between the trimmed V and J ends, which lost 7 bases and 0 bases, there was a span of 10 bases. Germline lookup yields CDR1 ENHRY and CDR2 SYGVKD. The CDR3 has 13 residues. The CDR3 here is CAIKTGSSYEQYV. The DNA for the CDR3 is TGTGCCATCAAAACAGGGAGCTCCTACGAGCAGTACGTC.

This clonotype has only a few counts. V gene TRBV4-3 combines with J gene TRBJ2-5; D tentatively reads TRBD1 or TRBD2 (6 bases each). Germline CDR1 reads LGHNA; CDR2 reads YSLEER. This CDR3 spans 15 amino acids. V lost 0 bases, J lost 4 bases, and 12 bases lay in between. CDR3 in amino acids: CASSQEWGATETQYF. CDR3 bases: TGCGCCAGCAGCCAAGAGTGGGGGGCCACAGAGACCCAGTACTTC.

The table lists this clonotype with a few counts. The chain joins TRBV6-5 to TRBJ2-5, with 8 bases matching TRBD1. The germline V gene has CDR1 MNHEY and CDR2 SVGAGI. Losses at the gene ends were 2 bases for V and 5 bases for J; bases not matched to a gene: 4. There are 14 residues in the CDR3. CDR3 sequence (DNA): TGTGCCAGCAGTTACGTCGGGGACAGGGAGACCCAGTACTTC. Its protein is CASSYVGDRETQYF.

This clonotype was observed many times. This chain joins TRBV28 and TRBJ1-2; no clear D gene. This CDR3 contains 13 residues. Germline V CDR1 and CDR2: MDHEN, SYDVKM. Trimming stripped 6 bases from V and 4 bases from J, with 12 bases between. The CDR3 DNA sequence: TGTGCCAGCAGCCACGATCTCCGCTATGGCTACACCTTC. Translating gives CASSHDLRYGYTF.

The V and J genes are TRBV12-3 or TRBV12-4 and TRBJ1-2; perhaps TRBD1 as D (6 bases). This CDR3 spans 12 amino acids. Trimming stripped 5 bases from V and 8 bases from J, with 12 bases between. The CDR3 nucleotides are TGTGCCAGCAGTCAACAGGGTTTAGGCTACACCTTC. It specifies CASSQQGLGYTF.

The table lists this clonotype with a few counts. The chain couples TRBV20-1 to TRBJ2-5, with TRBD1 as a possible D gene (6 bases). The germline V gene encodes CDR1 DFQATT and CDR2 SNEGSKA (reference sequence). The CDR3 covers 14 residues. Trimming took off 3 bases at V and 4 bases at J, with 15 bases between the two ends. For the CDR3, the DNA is TGCAGTGCTAGCCCTGGGCAGGGGACAGAGACCCAGTACTTC. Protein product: CSASPGQGTETQYF.

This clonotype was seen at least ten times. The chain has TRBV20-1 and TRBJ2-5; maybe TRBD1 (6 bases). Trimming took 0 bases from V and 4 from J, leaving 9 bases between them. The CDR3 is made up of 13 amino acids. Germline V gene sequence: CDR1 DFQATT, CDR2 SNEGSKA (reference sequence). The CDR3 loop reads CSAREGTPETQYF. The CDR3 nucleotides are TGCAGTGCTAGAGAAGGGACACCAGAGACCCAGTACTTC.

CDR3 nucleotides: TGTGCCAGCAGTTCCCTCCGACGACTAGCGGGGGGGCACTACGAGCAGTACGTC. Translation: CASSSLRRLAGGHYEQYV. The chain is built from TRBV28 and TRBJ2-7; TRBD2 aligns across 14 bases. Germline CDR1 reads MDHEN; CDR2 reads SYDVKM. The V gene end was trimmed by 4 bases and the J gene end by 3 bases; junction bases not matched to a gene: 11. The CDR3 is 18 residues long.

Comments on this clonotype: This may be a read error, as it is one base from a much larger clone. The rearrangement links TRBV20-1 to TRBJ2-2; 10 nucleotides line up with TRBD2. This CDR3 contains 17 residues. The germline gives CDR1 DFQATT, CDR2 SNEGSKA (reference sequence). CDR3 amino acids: CCARDGAGGPSTGELFF. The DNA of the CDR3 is TGCTGTGCTAGAGATGGAGCGGGGGGGCCTAGCACCGGGGAGCTGTTTTTT.

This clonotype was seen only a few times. CDR3 coding DNA: TGCGCCAGCAGCCAAGGGACTCTCCGGGCAGATACGCAGTATTTT. Translation: CASSQGTLRADTQYF. The rearrangement joins TRBV4-3 to TRBJ2-3; D is perhaps TRBD2 (5 bases). This CDR3 is 15 amino acids long. Germline CDR1 is LGHNA and CDR2 is YSLEER. V dropped 1 base and J dropped 4 bases, with 12 bases sitting between them.

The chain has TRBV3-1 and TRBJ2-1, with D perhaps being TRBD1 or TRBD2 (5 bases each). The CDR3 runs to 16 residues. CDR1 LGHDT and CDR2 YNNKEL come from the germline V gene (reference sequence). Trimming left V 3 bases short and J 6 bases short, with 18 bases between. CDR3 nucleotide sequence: TGTGCCAGCAGCCACGGGACGACCACCACGGGCAATGAGCAGTTCTTC. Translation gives CASSHGTTTTGNEQFF.

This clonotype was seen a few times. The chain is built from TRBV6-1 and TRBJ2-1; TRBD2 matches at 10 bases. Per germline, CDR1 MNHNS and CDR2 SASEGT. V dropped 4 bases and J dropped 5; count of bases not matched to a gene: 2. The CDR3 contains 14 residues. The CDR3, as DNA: TGTGCCAGCAGTGCTGGGACTAGCGACAATGAGCAGTTCTTC. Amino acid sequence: CASSAGTSDNEQFF.